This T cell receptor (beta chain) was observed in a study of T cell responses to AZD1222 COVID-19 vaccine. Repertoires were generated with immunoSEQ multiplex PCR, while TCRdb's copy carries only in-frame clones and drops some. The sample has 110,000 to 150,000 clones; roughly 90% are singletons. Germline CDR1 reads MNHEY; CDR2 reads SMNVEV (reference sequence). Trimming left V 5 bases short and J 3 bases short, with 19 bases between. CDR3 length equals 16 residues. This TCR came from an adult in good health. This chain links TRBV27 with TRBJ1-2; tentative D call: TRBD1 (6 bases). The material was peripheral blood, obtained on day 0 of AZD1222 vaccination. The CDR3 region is CASSQRRGPPDYGYTF. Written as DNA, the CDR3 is TGTGCCAGCAGTCAACGCCGGGGGCCCCCGGACTATGGCTACACCTTC.